This TCR beta chain was recorded in a study of shared clonotypes between healthy human individuals. Profiled with immunoSEQ multiplex PCR; TCRdb holds only in-frame clones, not every one. The sample has millions of clones; about 94% are singletons. V lost 1 base, J lost 0 bases, and 7 bases stayed unmatched. The CDR3 is 17 residues long. Per the germline V gene, CDR1 is SEHNR and CDR2 is FQNEAQ (reference sequence). As regards this clone: Its antigen is not identified.

Findings and limits, study-wide: Enrolling few donors narrowed the genetic and exposure-history diversity that was represented. Naive subsets generally had larger estimated richness than memory subsets.

Only CD45RO-negative cells positively selected for CCR7 counted as naive CD8 cells, so terminally differentiated effector memory CD45RA+ cells were excluded. Healthy HIV-negative adults without recent acute infections or vaccinations served as donors. The V and J genes are TRBV7-9 and TRBJ2-3; 7 bases agree with TRBD1. The material sequenced was naive CD8+ T cells sorted from blood. The source is a man aged 18 to 30 in good health. The CDR3 region has the DNA TGTGCCAGCAGCTTAGTAGACAGGGATAGTAGCACAGATACGCAGTATTTT. This translates into CASSLVDRDSSTDTQYF.